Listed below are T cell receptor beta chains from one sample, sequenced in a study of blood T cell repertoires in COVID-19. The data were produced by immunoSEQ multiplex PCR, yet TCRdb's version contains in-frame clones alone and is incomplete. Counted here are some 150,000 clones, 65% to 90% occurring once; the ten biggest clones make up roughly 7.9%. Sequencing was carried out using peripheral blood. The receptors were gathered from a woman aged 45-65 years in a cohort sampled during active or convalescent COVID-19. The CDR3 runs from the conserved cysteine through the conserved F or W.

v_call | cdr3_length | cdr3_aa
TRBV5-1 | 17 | CASRVTGLAGNTDTQYF
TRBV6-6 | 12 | CASSDRDQPQHF
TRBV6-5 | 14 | CASSYGPKNTEAFF
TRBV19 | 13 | CASSPGLNTEAFF
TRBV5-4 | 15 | CASSLGQVSGNTIYF
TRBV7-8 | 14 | CASSERPGHPKAFF
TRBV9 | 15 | CASSGTGPTNEKLFF
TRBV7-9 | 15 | CASSLASGRTDTQYF
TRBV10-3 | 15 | CAISESHSSTDTQYF
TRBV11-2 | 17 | CASSLEIGLHSGNTIYF
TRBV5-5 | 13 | CASSLAGRETQYF
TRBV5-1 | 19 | CASSSQPGQPRSYNSPLHF
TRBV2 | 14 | CASRDQALYYGYTF
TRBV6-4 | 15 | CATKDRGFDTGELFF
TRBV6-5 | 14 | CASSYDREVYGYTF
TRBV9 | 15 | CASSVATSGPGELFF
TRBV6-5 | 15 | CASRPRGGGNEKLFF
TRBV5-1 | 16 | CASSSVTGTTSTEAFF
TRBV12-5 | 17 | CASGLNPPGHFTDTQYF
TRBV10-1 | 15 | CASSVTLTGLNEQFF
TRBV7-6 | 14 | CASSPGLAWETQYF
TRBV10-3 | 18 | CAISDPTSGGALTGELFF
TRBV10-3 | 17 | CAISGHRDKDSGNTIYF
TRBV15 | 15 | CATSRAGTVYNEQFF
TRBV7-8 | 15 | CASSLGQGASQPQHF
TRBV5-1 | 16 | CASAPLQSPSYNEQFF